This TCR beta chain emerged from a study of T cell clones after liver transplantation. CDR1 and CDR2 from the germline V gene are LNHNV and YYDKDF (reference sequence). V lost 0 bases to trimming and J lost 1 base, with 10 bases between them. The CDR3 consists of 15 residues. For this clone: The antigen is not known.

Assay used: immunoSEQ multiplex PCR; TCRdb lists only in-frame clones, some missing. The sample includes 55,000 to 80,000 clones, roughly 90% of them seen just once. Study-wide results and limits: Donor-reactive sequences fell more than third party-reactive ones, suggesting partial deletion. The donor-reactive repertoire was only partly measurable in a couple of subjects, lacking donor cells. Post-transplant, graft-donor-reactive CD4 TCRbeta sequences in blood dropped significantly in most of the 8 subjects. Graft donor-reactive T cells may have migrated into the graft rather than being deleted.

This sequence was found in a human donor who received a liver transplant. The chain couples TRBV15 to TRBJ2-7; a weak D match, TRBD2 (5 bases). The sample was CD4+ T cells from blood, taken before liver transplant. The CDR3 protein is CATSRELEGSYEQYF. CDR3 nucleotide sequence: TGTGCCACCAGCAGAGAGTTAGAGGGTTCCTACGAGCAGTACTTC.